This T cell receptor beta chain was identified during a study of shared clonotypes between healthy human individuals. Study results and limitations: Despite large depth, rarefaction showed incomplete sorted-subset sequencing. Clonotype sharing among donors likely depends on sequencing depth.

Method: immunoSEQ multiplex PCR; TCRdb's copy keeps in-frame clones and lacks some. The sample shows about 2.4 million clones, roughly 93% of them seen only once. The germline V and J ends were trimmed by 1 base and 4 bases, with 15 bases remaining between them. The CDR3 sequence is 16 residues long. Looked up from germline, CDR1 is SGHRS and CDR2 is YFSETQ. On this clone: Its antigen is unidentified.

This chain links TRBV5-1 with TRBJ1-5; D may be TRBD1 (6 bases). Input material: naive CD4+ T cells from PBMCs. Indicated subset: CD45RA+ positively selected. This clonotype originated in a man younger than 35 in good health. Some clones in this sample may be carry-over from other donors' samples. The CDR3 DNA reads TGCGCCAGCAGCTTGTCCCCCAGGGGCCCAAATCAGCCCCAGCATTTT. As protein: CASSLSPRGPNQPQHF.